This record covers a single T cell receptor (beta chain). The sample originates from a study of blood T cell repertoires in COVID-19. Using immunoSEQ multiplex PCR, the repertoire was profiled, and TCRdb retains in-frame clones only, with some absent. Here the sample spans about 260,000 clones, roughly 90% being singletons. The CDR3 covers 15 residues. Germline lookup yields CDR1 SGHTA and CDR2 FQGNSA. V was clipped by 4 bases and J by 7 bases; unmatched bases: 3. Sequencing used PBMCs or T cells enriched from blood (not recorded which). J is TRBJ2-1 and V is TRBV7-2; 14 nucleotides line up with TRBD2. This clonotype was sampled from a woman between 45 and 60 years old who had recovered from COVID-19. The chain's CDR3 is CASSYGTSGSNEQFF. Here the CDR3 DNA reads TGTGCCAGCAGCTACGGGACTAGCGGGAGTAATGAGCAGTTCTTC.